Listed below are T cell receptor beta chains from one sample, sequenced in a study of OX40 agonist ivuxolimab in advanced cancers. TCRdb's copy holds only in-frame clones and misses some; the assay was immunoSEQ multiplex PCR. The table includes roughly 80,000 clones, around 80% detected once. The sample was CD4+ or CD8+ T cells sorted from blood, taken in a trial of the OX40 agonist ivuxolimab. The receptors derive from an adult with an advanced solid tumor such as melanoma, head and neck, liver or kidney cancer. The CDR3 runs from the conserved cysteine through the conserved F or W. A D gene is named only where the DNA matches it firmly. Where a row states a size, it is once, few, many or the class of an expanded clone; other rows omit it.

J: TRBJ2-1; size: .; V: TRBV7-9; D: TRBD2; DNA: TGTGCCAGCAGCGGATCTTTAGCGGGGGCAACCAATGAGCAGTTCTTC; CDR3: CASSGSLAGATNEQFF
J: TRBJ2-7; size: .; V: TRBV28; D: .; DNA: TGTGCCAGCAGCCCCGGGGAAGGAATCCACGAGCAGTACTTC; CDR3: CASSPGEGIHEQYF
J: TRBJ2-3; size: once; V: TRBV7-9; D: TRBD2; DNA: TGTGCCAGCAGCCAGACTAGCGAGCTCACAGATACGCAGTATTTT; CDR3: CASSQTSELTDTQYF
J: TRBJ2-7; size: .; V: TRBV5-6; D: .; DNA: TGTGCCAGCAGGGGAGCAAGTGAGCAGTACTTC; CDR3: CASRGASEQYF
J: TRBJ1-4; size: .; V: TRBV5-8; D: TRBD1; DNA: TGTGCCAGCAGCTGGGGGACAGGGCGTGAAAAACTGTTTTTT; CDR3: CASSWGTGREKLFF
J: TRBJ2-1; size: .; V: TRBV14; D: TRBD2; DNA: TGTGCCAGCAGCCAGTCCTATACTAGCGGGTTAGAGGAGCAGTTCTTC; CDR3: CASSQSYTSGLEEQFF
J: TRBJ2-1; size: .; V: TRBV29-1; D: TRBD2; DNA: TGCAGCGTTCCGGGAGCGGGAGGAATCTACAATGAGCAGTTCTTC; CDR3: CSVPGAGGIYNEQFF
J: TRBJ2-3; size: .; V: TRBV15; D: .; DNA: TGTGCCACCAGCAGAGATAACGCGGAAAGCACAGATACGCAGTATTTT; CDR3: CATSRDNAESTDTQYF
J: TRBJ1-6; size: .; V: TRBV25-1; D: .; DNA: TGTGCCAGCGAAGGGGGAGAGGGTTCACCCCTCCACTTT; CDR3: CASEGGEGSPLHF
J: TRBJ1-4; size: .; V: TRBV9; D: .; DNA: TGTGCCAGCAGCGTAGGGGCAACTAATGAAAAACTGTTTTTT; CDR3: CASSVGATNEKLFF
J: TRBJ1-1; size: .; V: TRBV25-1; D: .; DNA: TGTGCCAGCAGTACCCCGGGTAGGGGCGCTGAAGCTTTCTTT; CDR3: CASSTPGRGAEAFF
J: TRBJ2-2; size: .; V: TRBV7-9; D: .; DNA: TGTGCCAGCACGCGCGGGGAGCTGTTTTTT; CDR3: CASTRGELFF
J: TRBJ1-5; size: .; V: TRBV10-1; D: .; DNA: TGCGCCAGCAGAAACAGTTCGAGCAATCAGCCCCAGCATTTT; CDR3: CASRNSSSNQPQHF
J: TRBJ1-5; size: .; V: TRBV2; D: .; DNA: TGTGCCAGCAGTGAAGCTTTACTGTCAGACCAGCAGCCCCAGCATTTT; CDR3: CASSEALLSDQQPQHF
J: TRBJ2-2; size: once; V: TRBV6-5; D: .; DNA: TGTGCCAGCAGTTATGAGGGCGGCACCGGGGAGCTGTTTTTT; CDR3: CASSYEGGTGELFF
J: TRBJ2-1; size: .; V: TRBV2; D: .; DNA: TGTGCCAGCAAAGAACAGGGAGAATCCTACAATGAGCAGTTCTTC; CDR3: CASKEQGESYNEQFF
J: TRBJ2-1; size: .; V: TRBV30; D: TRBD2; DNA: TGTGCCTGGAGTCCGTTATCGGCGGGAGTCTCCAATGAGCAGTTCTTC; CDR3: CAWSPLSAGVSNEQFF
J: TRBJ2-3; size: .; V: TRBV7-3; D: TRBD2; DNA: TGTGCCAGCAGTGTACTAGCGGATCCCACAGATACGCAGTATTTT; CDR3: CASSVLADPTDTQYF
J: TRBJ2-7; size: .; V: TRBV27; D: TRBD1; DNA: TGTGCCAGTTACCCCACAGGGGGCCTAACCTACGAGCAGTACTTC; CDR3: CASYPTGGLTYEQYF
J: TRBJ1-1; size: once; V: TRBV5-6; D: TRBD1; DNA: TGTGCCAGCAGCTACCGGACAGGGTACACTGAAGCTTTCTTT; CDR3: CASSYRTGYTEAFF
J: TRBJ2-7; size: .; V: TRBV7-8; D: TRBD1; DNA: TGTGCCAGCAGGCCCGGACAGGTTTACCACGAGCAGTACTTC; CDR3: CASRPGQVYHEQYF
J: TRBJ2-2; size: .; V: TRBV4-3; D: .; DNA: TGCGCCAGCAGCCAAGAGGTCGCAGGGGTGACCGGGGAGCTGTTTTTT; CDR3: CASSQEVAGVTGELFF
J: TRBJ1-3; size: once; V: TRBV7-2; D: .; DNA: TGTGCCAGCAGCTTCGGACAGACTTTGAACACCATATATTTT; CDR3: CASSFGQTLNTIYF
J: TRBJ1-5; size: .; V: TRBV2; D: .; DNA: TGTGCCAGCAGTGAGGAGTGGGGTCAGCCCCAGCATTTT; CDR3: CASSEEWGQPQHF
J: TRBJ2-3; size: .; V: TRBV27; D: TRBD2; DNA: TGTGCCAGCAGTTTAGGGGGGAGGGTAATCACAGATACGCAGTATTTT; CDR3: CASSLGGRVITDTQYF
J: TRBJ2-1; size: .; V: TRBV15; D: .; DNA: TGTGCCACCAGCAGGAGGGACAATGAGCAGTTCTTC; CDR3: CATSRRDNEQFF
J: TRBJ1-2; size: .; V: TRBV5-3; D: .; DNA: TGTGCCAGCAGCTTGGGGCAGGTGCGCACCTTC; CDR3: CASSLGQVRTF
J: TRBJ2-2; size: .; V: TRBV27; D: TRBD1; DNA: TGTGCCAGCAGTATACAGGGGGAGGTTAGCACCGGGGAGCTGTTTTTT; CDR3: CASSIQGEVSTGELFF
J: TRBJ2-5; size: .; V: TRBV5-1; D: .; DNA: TGCGCCAGCAGCCGAACTCGGGAGACCCAGTACTTC; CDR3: CASSRTRETQYF
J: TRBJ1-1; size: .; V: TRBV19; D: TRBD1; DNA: TGTGCCAGTACGGGGACAGGGGATGTCACTGAAGCTTTCTTT; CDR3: CASTGTGDVTEAFF
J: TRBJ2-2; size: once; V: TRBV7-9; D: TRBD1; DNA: TGTGCCAGCAGCTCACAGGGGTCTAACACCGGGGAGCTGTTTTTT; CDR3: CASSSQGSNTGELFF
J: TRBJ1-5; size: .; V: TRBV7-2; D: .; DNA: TGTGCCAGCAGCCAATTATACGAGGACACCTATCAGCCCCAGCATTTT; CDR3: CASSQLYEDTYQPQHF
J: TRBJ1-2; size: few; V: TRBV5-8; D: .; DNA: TGTGCCAGCAGCCGCGGAGGAACAACCATTTACCACTATGGCTACACCTTC; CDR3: CASSRGGTTIYHYGYTF
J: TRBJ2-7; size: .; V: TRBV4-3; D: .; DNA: TGCGCCAGCAGCCAAGTCGAGGGACCCTACGAGCAGTACTTC; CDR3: CASSQVEGPYEQYF
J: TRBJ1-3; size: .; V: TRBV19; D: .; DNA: TGTGCCAGTAGCTCGAAGGGGGTACCTGGAAACACCATATATTTT; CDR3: CASSSKGVPGNTIYF
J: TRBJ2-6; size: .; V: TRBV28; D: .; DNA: TGTGCCAGCAGTGCCCCTGGGTCAGGGGCCAACGTCCTGACTTTC; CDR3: CASSAPGSGANVLTF
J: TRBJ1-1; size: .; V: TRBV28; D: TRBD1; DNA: TGTGCCAGCAGATTGACAGGGGGCACTGAAGCTTTCTTT; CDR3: CASRLTGGTEAFF
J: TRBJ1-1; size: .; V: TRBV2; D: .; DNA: TGTGCCAGCAGTCGAGAAAACACTGAAGCTTTCTTT; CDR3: CASSRENTEAFF
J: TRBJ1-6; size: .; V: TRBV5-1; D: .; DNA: TGCGCCAGCAGCCGCGGGGAGGGGGGGAATTCACCCCTCCACTTT; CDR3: CASSRGEGGNSPLHF
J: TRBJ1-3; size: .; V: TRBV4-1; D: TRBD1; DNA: TGCGCCAGCAGGAGATCGGGACAGGGAGGAAACACCATATATTTT; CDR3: CASRRSGQGGNTIYF
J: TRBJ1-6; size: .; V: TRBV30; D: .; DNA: TGTGCCTGGAGTCTTACTCGATTTACAACAGGGTATTCCTATAATTCACCCCTCCACTTT; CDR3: CAWSLTRFTTGYSYNSPLHF
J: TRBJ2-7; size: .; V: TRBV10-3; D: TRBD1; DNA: TGTGCCATCAGTGATGCAGGGACAGTGGTCAACGAGCAGTACTTC; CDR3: CAISDAGTVVNEQYF
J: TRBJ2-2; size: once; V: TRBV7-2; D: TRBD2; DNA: TGTGCCAGCAGCTCGGGACTAGCCTCCGGGGAGCTGTTTTTT; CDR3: CASSSGLASGELFF
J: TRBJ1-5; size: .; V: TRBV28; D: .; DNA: TGTGCCAGCAGGAGGGTCGCTAATCAGCCCCAGCATTTT; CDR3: CASRRVANQPQHF
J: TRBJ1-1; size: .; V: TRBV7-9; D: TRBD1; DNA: TGTGCCAGCAGCTTAGGGTCCAGGGGGCGGACTGAAGCTTTCTTT; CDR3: CASSLGSRGRTEAFF